Listed below are T cell receptor beta chains from one sample, sequenced in a study of T cell changes during pregnancy in multiple sclerosis. This table comes from immunoSEQ multiplex PCR, and its TCRdb copy is limited to in-frame clones, with some not included. Among over 70,000 clones listed, about 93% were seen once. The sequences come from peripheral blood, collected in the first trimester of pregnancy. These receptors all come from a female donor with multiple sclerosis, enrolled in a pregnancy study. The CDR3 runs from the conserved cysteine through the conserved F or W. A D gene is named only where the DNA matches it firmly. Not every row has a clone size; where given, it reads once, few, many or a size class.

V: TRBV6-5
D: TRBD1
length: 16
J: TRBJ1-4
size: once
CDR3: CASSYSRQGRNEKLFF
DNA: TGTGCCAGCAGTTACTCGAGACAGGGGCGGAATGAAAAACTGTTTTTT

V: TRBV10-3
D: TRBD1
length: 16
J: TRBJ2-5
size: once
CDR3: CAIRGQGQGRVETQYF
DNA: TGTGCCATCAGGGGGCAGGGACAGGGAAGAGTAGAGACCCAGTACTTC

V: TRBV5-6
D: TRBD1
length: 15
J: TRBJ1-2
size: .
CDR3: CASSLWTGGPYGYTF
DNA: TGTGCCAGCAGCTTATGGACAGGGGGGCCATATGGCTACACCTTC

V: TRBV15
D: TRBD2
length: 14
J: TRBJ2-2
size: .
CDR3: CAVTSGANTGELFF
DNA: TGTGCCGTAACTAGCGGCGCGAACACCGGGGAGCTGTTTTTT

V: TRBV14
D: .
length: 15
J: TRBJ1-2
size: .
CDR3: CASSQVPGKGYGYTF
DNA: TGTGCCAGCAGCCAAGTTCCAGGGAAGGGCTATGGCTACACCTTC

V: TRBV6-1
D: .
length: 15
J: TRBJ1-6
size: .
CDR3: CASSESGGLNSPLHF
DNA: TGTGCCAGCAGTGAGAGTGGGGGGTTGAATTCACCCCTCCACTTT

V: TRBV4-1
D: .
length: 13
J: TRBJ2-5
size: .
CDR3: CASSQVGEETQYF
DNA: TGCGCCAGCAGCCAAGTCGGAGAAGAGACCCAGTACTTC

V: TRBV14
D: .
length: 15
J: TRBJ2-1
size: .
CDR3: CASSPGGVRVDEQFF
DNA: TGTGCCAGCAGCCCCGGGGGAGTCAGGGTCGATGAGCAGTTCTTC

V: TRBV6-6
D: .
length: 15
J: TRBJ1-2
size: .
CDR3: CASTSASGFDYGYTF
DNA: TGTGCCAGCACGTCCGCGTCGGGTTTTGACTATGGCTACACCTTC

V: TRBV6-5
D: .
length: 14
J: TRBJ2-7
size: .
CDR3: CASSHDRGSYEQYF
DNA: TGTGCCAGCAGTCACGATCGGGGCTCCTACGAGCAGTACTTC

V: TRBV19
D: .
length: 14
J: TRBJ1-3
size: once
CDR3: CAGNSGSSGNTIYF
DNA: TGTGCCGGTAATTCCGGGAGCTCTGGAAACACCATATATTTT

V: TRBV30
D: TRBD1
length: 16
J: TRBJ2-1
size: .
CDR3: CAWSVPVTGVGDEQFF
DNA: TGTGCCTGGAGTGTACCCGTGACAGGGGTCGGGGATGAGCAGTTCTTC

V: TRBV20-1
D: .
length: 10
J: TRBJ2-5
size: .
CDR3: CSARTGTQYF
DNA: TGCAGTGCTAGAACGGGAACCCAGTACTTC

V: TRBV11-2
D: .
length: 13
J: TRBJ2-5
size: .
CDR3: CASSLEIGETQYF
DNA: TGTGCCAGCAGCTTAGAGATCGGAGAGACCCAGTACTTC

V: TRBV2
D: TRBD1
length: 15
J: TRBJ1-2
size: .
CDR3: CASSLGTGGGYGYTF
DNA: TGTGCCAGCAGTTTAGGGACAGGGGGAGGTTATGGCTACACCTTC

V: TRBV18
D: .
length: 15
J: TRBJ2-5
size: .
CDR3: CASSPVAPEAETQYF
DNA: TGTGCCAGCTCACCAGTGGCCCCCGAGGCAGAGACCCAGTACTTC

V: TRBV4-1
D: TRBD1
length: 16
J: TRBJ2-2
size: .
CDR3: CASSLLWGQNTEELFF
DNA: TGCGCCAGCAGCCTTCTATGGGGACAGAACACCGAGGAGCTGTTTTTT

V: TRBV5-6
D: TRBD1
length: 14
J: TRBJ1-1
size: .
CDR3: CASSFEGGNTEAFF
DNA: TGTGCCAGCAGCTTCGAAGGGGGCAACACTGAAGCTTTCTTT

V: TRBV2
D: TRBD1
length: 13
J: TRBJ1-4
size: .
CDR3: CASSAGQNEKLFF
DNA: TGTGCCAGCAGTGCGGGACAGAACGAAAAACTGTTTTTT

V: TRBV28
D: .
length: 16
J: TRBJ1-6
size: once
CDR3: CASSSPGSSYNSPLHF
DNA: TGTGCCAGCAGTTCACCCGGGAGCTCCTATAATTCACCCCTCCACTTT

V: TRBV6-5
D: .
length: 14
J: TRBJ2-1
size: .
CDR3: CASSLGQMYNEQFF
DNA: TGTGCCAGCAGTTTAGGACAGATGTACAATGAGCAGTTCTTC

V: TRBV1
D: .
length: 13
J: TRBJ2-2
size: .
CDR3: CTSTFRGAGELFF
DNA: TGCACCAGCACCTTTCGGGGGGCCGGGGAGCTGTTTTTT

V: TRBV7-8
D: .
length: 14
J: TRBJ1-5
size: once
CDR3: CASSPWGQSQPQHF
DNA: TGTGCCAGCAGCCCGTGGGGACAAAGTCAGCCCCAGCATTTT

V: TRBV11-3
D: .
length: 13
J: TRBJ2-1
size: once
CDR3: CASSFSQYNEQFF
DNA: TGTGCCAGCAGCTTTTCACAGTACAATGAGCAGTTCTTC

V: TRBV7-2
D: .
length: 15
J: TRBJ1-5
size: .
CDR3: CASSPEVFSNQPQHF
DNA: TGTGCCAGCAGCCCGGAGGTATTTAGCAATCAGCCCCAGCATTTT

V: TRBV5-1
D: TRBD2
length: 14
J: TRBJ2-7
size: .
CDR3: CASSFSGGAREQYF
DNA: TGCGCCAGCAGCTTCAGCGGGGGGGCCCGGGAGCAGTACTTC

V: TRBV7-9
D: TRBD2
length: 15
J: TRBJ2-1
size: once
CDR3: CASSRLAGAYNEQFF
DNA: TGTGCCAGCAGCCGACTAGCGGGGGCCTACAATGAGCAGTTCTTC

V: TRBV4-2
D: .
length: 13
J: TRBJ2-1
size: .
CDR3: CASSQIPGNEQFF
DNA: TGTGCCAGCAGCCAGATCCCAGGGAATGAGCAGTTCTTC

V: TRBV6-1
D: .
length: 15
J: TRBJ1-6
size: .
CDR3: CASSEGRTENSPLHF
DNA: TGTGCCAGCAGTGAAGGGAGGACAGAAAATTCACCCCTCCACTTT

V: TRBV19
D: .
length: 12
J: TRBJ2-7
size: .
CDR3: CASSIGGSEQYF
DNA: TGTGCCAGTAGTATAGGAGGCTCCGAGCAGTACTTC

V: TRBV29-1
D: TRBD1
length: 12
J: TRBJ2-7
size: .
CDR3: CSAGTGGYEQYF
DNA: TGCAGCGCCGGGACAGGGGGCTACGAGCAGTACTTC

V: TRBV5-1
D: .
length: 14
J: TRBJ1-1
size: .
CDR3: CASSLGQVNTEAFF
DNA: TGCGCCAGCAGCTTGGGTCAGGTGAACACTGAAGCTTTCTTT

V: TRBV19
D: .
length: 14
J: TRBJ2-2
size: .
CDR3: CASSKSGNTGELFF
DNA: TGTGCCAGTAGTAAGTCGGGGAACACCGGGGAGCTGTTTTTT

V: TRBV30
D: TRBD1
length: 14
J: TRBJ2-7
size: .
CDR3: CAWGGRDRAYEQYF
DNA: TGTGCCTGGGGGGGCCGGGACAGGGCCTACGAGCAGTACTTC

V: TRBV6-5
D: TRBD1
length: 15
J: TRBJ1-3
size: .
CDR3: CASSRTGGSGNTIYF
DNA: TGTGCCAGCAGTAGGACAGGGGGCTCTGGAAACACCATATATTTT

V: TRBV4-1
D: .
length: 15
J: TRBJ2-1
size: once
CDR3: CASSQDWARGDEQFF
DNA: TGCGCCAGCAGCCAAGATTGGGCCAGGGGGGATGAGCAGTTCTTC

V: TRBV7-2
D: .
length: 18
J: TRBJ1-3
size: .
CDR3: CASSLGSSRQGFGNTIYF
DNA: TGTGCCAGCAGCTTAGGAAGTTCCCGGCAGGGTTTTGGAAACACCATATATTTT

V: TRBV15
D: TRBD1
length: 16
J: TRBJ2-5
size: .
CDR3: CATSRDRAGGSETQYF
DNA: TGTGCCACCAGCAGAGATCGGGCAGGGGGATCAGAGACCCAGTACTTC

V: TRBV6-5
D: .
length: 15
J: TRBJ2-7
size: .
CDR3: CASSPRGPGGYEQYF
DNA: TGTGCCAGCAGCCCGAGAGGACCCGGGGGTTACGAGCAGTACTTC

V: TRBV2
D: .
length: 14
J: TRBJ2-7
size: .
CDR3: CASSGRGSSYEQYF
DNA: TGTGCCAGCAGTGGCCGCGGGTCATCCTACGAGCAGTACTTC

V: TRBV29-1
D: TRBD1
length: 16
J: TRBJ2-6
size: .
CDR3: CSVRTGSFSGANVLTF
DNA: TGCAGCGTCCGGACAGGGAGCTTCTCTGGGGCCAACGTCCTGACTTTC

V: TRBV6-5
D: .
length: 13
J: TRBJ1-2
size: .
CDR3: CASRGGATYGYTF
DNA: TGTGCCAGCAGAGGAGGGGCGACCTATGGCTACACCTTC

V: TRBV6-1
D: TRBD2
length: 16
J: TRBJ2-3
size: few
CDR3: CASSESPGGGTDTQYF
DNA: TGTGCCAGCAGTGAATCCCCGGGGGGGGGCACAGATACGCAGTATTTT

V: TRBV2
D: .
length: 13
J: TRBJ1-2
size: .
CDR3: CASSGRGNYGYTF
DNA: TGTGCCAGCAGTGGAAGAGGGAACTATGGCTACACCTTC

V: TRBV2
D: TRBD2
length: 16
J: TRBJ2-7
size: few
CDR3: CASSEVAGGQHQDLYF
DNA: TGTGCCAGCAGTGAAGTGGCGGGGGGACAACATCAGGACCTCTACTTC

V: TRBV7-3
D: .
length: 18
J: TRBJ1-1
size: .
CDR3: CASSLKPWGPGRRTEAFF
DNA: TGTGCCAGCAGCTTAAAGCCCTGGGGGCCTGGGAGAAGAACTGAAGCTTTCTTT

V: TRBV27
D: .
length: 14
J: TRBJ1-4
size: .
CDR3: CASSLGQGGVKLFF
DNA: TGTGCCAGCAGTTTGGGGCAGGGAGGTGTGAAACTGTTTTTT

V: TRBV6-1
D: TRBD2
length: 13
J: TRBJ2-1
size: .
CDR3: CASSADTTSGSFF
DNA: TGTGCCAGCAGTGCCGATACGACTAGCGGGTCGTTCTTC

V: TRBV2
D: TRBD2
length: 16
J: TRBJ2-5
size: .
CDR3: CASSGGLAGDQETQYF
DNA: TGTGCCAGCAGCGGTGGACTAGCGGGGGACCAAGAGACCCAGTACTTC

V: TRBV29-1
D: .
length: 14
J: TRBJ2-3
size: .
CDR3: CSAAGRGGRDTQYF
DNA: TGCAGCGCGGCGGGGAGGGGGGGCCGAGATACGCAGTATTTT

V: TRBV27
D: TRBD1
length: 15
J: TRBJ1-1
size: .
CDR3: CASSPGTEFLAEAFF
DNA: TGTGCCAGCAGTCCGGGGACAGAGTTTCTTGCTGAAGCTTTCTTT

V: TRBV6-1
D: TRBD1
length: 13
J: TRBJ1-2
size: .
CDR3: CASRRDSNYGYTF
DNA: TGTGCCAGCAGAAGGGACAGCAACTATGGCTACACCTTC

V: TRBV21-1
D: .
length: 16
J: TRBJ1-4
size: .
CDR3: CARGAPNRSCNEKLFF
DNA: TGTGCCAGAGGGGCCCCTAACAGGTCGTGTAATGAAAAACTGTTTTTT